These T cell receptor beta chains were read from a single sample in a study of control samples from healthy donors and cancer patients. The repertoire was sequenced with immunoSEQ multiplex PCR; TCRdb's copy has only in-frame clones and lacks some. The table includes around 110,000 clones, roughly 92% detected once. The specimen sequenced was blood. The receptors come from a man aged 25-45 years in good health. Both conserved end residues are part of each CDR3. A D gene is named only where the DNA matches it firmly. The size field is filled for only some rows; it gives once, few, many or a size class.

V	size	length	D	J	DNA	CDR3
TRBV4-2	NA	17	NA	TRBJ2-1	TGTGCCAGCAGCCAAGCCATCCAAGCGGCAACCTACAATGAGCAGTTCTTC	CASSQAIQAATYNEQFF
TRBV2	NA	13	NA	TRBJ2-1	TGTGCCAGCAGTTCTGACGGAGGGAATGAGCAGTTCTTC	CASSSDGGNEQFF
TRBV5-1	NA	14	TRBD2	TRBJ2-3	TGCGCCAGCGGAACTAGGGAGGGGACGGATACGCAGTATTTT	CASGTREGTDTQYF
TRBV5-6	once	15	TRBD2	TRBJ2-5	TGTGCCAGCAGCTTGTCCGGGACTAGTTGGGAGACCCAGTACTTC	CASSLSGTSWETQYF
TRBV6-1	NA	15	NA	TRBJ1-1	TGTGCCAGCAGTGAAGGGAGTGGGACGGGCACTGAAGCTTTCTTT	CASSEGSGTGTEAFF
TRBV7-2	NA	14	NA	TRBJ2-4	TGTGCCAGCAGTTGGACAGCATCAAAAAACATTCAGTACTTC	CASSWTASKNIQYF
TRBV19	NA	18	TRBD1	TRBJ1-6	TGTGCCAGTAGTTCCTACCGGGACAGGGAATCCTATAATTCACCCCTCCACTTT	CASSSYRDRESYNSPLHF
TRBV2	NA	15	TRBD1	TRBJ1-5	TGTGCCAGCAGTATCCACAGGGGAGAACAGCAGCCCCAGCATTTT	CASSIHRGEQQPQHF
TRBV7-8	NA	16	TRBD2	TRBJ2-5	TGTGCCAGCAGTCTCCCCTCTAGCGGGGGCCAAGAGACCCAGTACTTC	CASSLPSSGGQETQYF
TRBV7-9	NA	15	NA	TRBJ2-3	TGTGCCAGCAGCTCCTCGGGCCGAGTCACAGATACGCAGTATTTT	CASSSSGRVTDTQYF
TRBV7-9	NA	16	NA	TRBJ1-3	TGTGCCAGCAGCTTGGGCCAAGTCGGCTCTGGAAACACCATATATTTT	CASSLGQVGSGNTIYF
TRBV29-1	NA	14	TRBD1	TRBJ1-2	TGCAGCGTGGCCGGGACAGGGGCTATCTATGGCTACACCTTC	CSVAGTGAIYGYTF
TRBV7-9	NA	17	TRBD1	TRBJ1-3	TGTGCCAGCAGCTTAGTGACAGGGGACAGTTCTGGAAACACCATATATTTT	CASSLVTGDSSGNTIYF
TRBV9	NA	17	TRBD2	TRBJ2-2	TGTGCCAGCACCCTTACCGGCCGAGCGGGGGGTAGAGGGGAGCTGTTTTTT	CASTLTGRAGGRGELFF
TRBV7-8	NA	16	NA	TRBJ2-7	TGTGCCAGCAGCTTCATCAGGGGGGAACTTTCCTACGAGCAGTACTTC	CASSFIRGELSYEQYF
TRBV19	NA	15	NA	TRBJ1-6	TGTGCCAGTAGTATAGGTGGGGCGCGAAATTCACCCCTCCACTTT	CASSIGGARNSPLHF
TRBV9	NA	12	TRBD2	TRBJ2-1	TGTGCCAGCAGCGCGGGGGGAGATGAGCAGTTCTTC	CASSAGGDEQFF
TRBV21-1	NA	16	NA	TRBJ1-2	TGTGCCAGCAGCAAGGGGGATGACAGGAATAACTATGGCTACACCTTC	CASSKGDDRNNYGYTF
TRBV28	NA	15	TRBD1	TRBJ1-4	TGTGCCAGCAGTTTAGGGGGGACAGGGGACGAAAAACTGTTTTTT	CASSLGGTGDEKLFF
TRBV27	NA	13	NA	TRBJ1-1	TGTGCCAGCAGCATATACAGGAACACTGAAGCTTTCTTT	CASSIYRNTEAFF